These 10 T cell receptor beta chains share one sample of origin, sequenced in a study of CD8 T cells in ankylosing spondylitis. In TCRdb, the 5' RACE reads were re-called with MiXCR into one record per CDR3 protein. The sample shows around 120,000 distinct CDR3 sequences, roughly 8.8% of them seen only once. The sample comprised blood, either unsorted or a sorted T cell fraction (not recorded which). These receptors were obtained from a male donor with ankylosing spondylitis or in good health (not recorded which).

At least ten counts were recorded for this clonotype. This chain joins TRBV6-1 and TRBJ2-3; 8 bases line up with TRBD2. Trimming cost V 9 bases and J 3 bases; bases outside gene matches: 17. Germline CDR1 and CDR2: MNHNS and SASEGT. This CDR3 contains 17 residues. The DNA for the CDR3 is TGTGCCAGTCGGCTCCAGGCGGGAGGTGAGAGGACAGATACGCAGTATTTT. Its protein product is CASRLQAGGERTDTQYF.

The chain employs TRBV4-2 and TRBJ2-1; 10 positions agree with TRBD2. The trim removed 4 bases at V and 4 bases at J, leaving 19 bases unmatched. The germline V gene has CDR1 LGHNA and CDR2 YNFKEQ. The CDR3 runs 20 residues. CDR3 in amino acids: CASSRTGLGAGGLGYNEQFF. The CDR3 bases are TGTGCCAGCAGCCGAACAGGTCTCGGAGCGGGAGGGCTGGGGTACAATGAGCAGTTCTTC.

This clonotype was seen at least ten times. The rearrangement joins TRBV20-1 to TRBJ1-2; 11 bases map to TRBD1. Trimming took 6 bases from V and 8 from J; bases not matched to a gene: 2. Germline values: CDR1 DFQATT, CDR2 SNEGSKA (reference sequence). This CDR3 comprises 11 residues. The DNA for the CDR3 is TGCAGTGCGGACAGGGGGCGAGGCTACACCTTC. Translation gives CSADRGRGYTF.

This clonotype occurred many times. The V gene is TRBV6-5, the J gene TRBJ2-1, with 10 bases that match TRBD1. The CDR3 has 17 amino acids. Germline V gene sequence: CDR1 MNHEY, CDR2 SVGAGI. V lost 2 bases and J lost 6; bases outside the gene matches: 10. Written as DNA, the CDR3 is TGTGCCAGCAGTTACACTTTCAGGGACAGGGGTTTCAATGAGCAGTTCTTC. Protein sequence: CASSYTFRDRGFNEQFF.

This clonotype was observed at least ten times. The chain joins TRBV20-1 to TRBJ2-2, with D perhaps matching TRBD2 (5 bases). The V end lost 3 bases, the J end lost 4 bases, and 9 bases lay between the germline ends. The CDR3 loop spans 13 amino acids. Germline CDR1 and CDR2: DFQATT and SNEGSKA (reference sequence). CDR3 residues: CSARASGTGELFF. The CDR3 DNA reads TGCAGTGCTAGGGCCAGCGGCACCGGGGAGCTGTTTTTT.

Ten or more counts support this clonotype. The chain recombines TRBV7-2 with TRBJ1-3; TRBD1 is a possible D gene (5 bases). Trimming took off 2 bases at V and 3 bases at J, with 17 bases between the two ends. This CDR3 has 17 amino acids. Germline V gene data show CDR1 as SGHTA and CDR2 as FQGNSA. CDR3 bases: TGTGCCAGCAGCTTACAAGTCCGCAGGGCGATTGGAAACACCATATATTTT. Translating it yields CASSLQVRRAIGNTIYF.

This clonotype is medium-sized. This chain uses TRBV29-1 with TRBJ2-1; TRBD2 is a possible D gene (5 bases). V lost 4 bases to trimming and J lost 1 base, with 8 bases between them. Germline CDR1 reads SQVTM; CDR2 reads ANQGSEA. The CDR3 sequence is 13 residues long. In DNA form, the CDR3 reads TGCAGCGTTGCAGCGGATTCCTACAATGAGCAGTTCTTC. As protein: CSVAADSYNEQFF.

The gene calls are TRBV5-5 and TRBJ2-2, with 10 nucleotides matching TRBD2. The germline gives CDR1 SGHKS, CDR2 YYEKEE (reference sequence). The CDR3 runs to 15 residues. V gave up 5 bases and J gave up 2 bases; unmatched junction bases: 3. In DNA, the CDR3 is TGTGCCAGCAGTACTAGCGGGATAAACACCGGGGAGCTGTTTTTT. This encodes CASSTSGINTGELFF.

The sample holds many counts of this clonotype. V gene TRBV7-2 combines with J gene TRBJ2-3; 12 bases align to TRBD2. The V gene's germline CDR1 is SGHTA and CDR2 FQGNSA. With V trimmed by 0 bases and J by 5 bases, 15 bases remained unmatched. CDR3 length: 20 residues. For the CDR3, the DNA is TGTGCCAGCAGCTTAGCCTCCGGGACTAGCGGGTGGGCAAGGAAAGATACGCAGTATTTT. Its translation is CASSLASGTSGWARKDTQYF. The entire variable domain, with the rest obtained from reference TRBV7-2 and TRBJ2-3, is as follows: GAGVSQSPSNKVTEKGKDVELRCDPISGHTALYWYRQSLGQGLEFLIYFQGNSAPDKSGLPSDRFSAERTGGSVSTLTIQRTQQEDSAVYLCASSLASGTSGWARKDTQYFGPGTRLTVL.

About this clonotype itself: A read error may be the cause here, since a much bigger clone is one base away. The V call is TRBV6-4, the J call TRBJ1-2; D might be TRBD1 (6 bases). The CDR3 has 13 amino acids. CDR1 and CDR2 (germline): MRHNA, SNTAGT. The CDR3 region is CPSKVQGRDGYTF. The CDR3 DNA sequence: TGTCCCAGCAAAGTACAGGGAAGGGATGGCTACACCTTC.